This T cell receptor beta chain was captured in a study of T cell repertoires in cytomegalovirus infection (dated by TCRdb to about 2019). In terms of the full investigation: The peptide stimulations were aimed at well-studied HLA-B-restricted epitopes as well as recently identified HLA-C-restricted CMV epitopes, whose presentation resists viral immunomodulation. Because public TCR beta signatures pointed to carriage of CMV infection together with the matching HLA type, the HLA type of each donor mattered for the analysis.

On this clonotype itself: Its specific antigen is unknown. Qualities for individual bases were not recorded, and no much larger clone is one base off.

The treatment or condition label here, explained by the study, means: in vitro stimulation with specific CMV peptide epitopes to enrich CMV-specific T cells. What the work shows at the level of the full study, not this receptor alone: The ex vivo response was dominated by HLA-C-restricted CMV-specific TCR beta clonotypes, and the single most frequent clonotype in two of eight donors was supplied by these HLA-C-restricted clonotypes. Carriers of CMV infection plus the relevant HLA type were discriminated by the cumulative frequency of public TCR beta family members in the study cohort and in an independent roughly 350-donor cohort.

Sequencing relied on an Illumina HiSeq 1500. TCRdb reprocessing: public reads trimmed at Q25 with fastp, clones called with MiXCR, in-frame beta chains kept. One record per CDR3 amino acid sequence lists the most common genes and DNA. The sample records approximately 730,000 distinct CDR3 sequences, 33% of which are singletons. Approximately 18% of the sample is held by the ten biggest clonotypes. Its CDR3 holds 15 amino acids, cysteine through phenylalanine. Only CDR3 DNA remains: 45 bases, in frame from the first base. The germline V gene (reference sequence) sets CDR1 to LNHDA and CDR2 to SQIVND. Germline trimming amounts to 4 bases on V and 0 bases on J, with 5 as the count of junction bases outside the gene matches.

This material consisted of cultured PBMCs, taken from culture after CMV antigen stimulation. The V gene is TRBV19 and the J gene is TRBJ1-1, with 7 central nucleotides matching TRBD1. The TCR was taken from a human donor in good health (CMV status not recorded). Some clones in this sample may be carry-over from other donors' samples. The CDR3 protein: CASSKTGQLNTEAFF. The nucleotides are TGTGCCAGTAGTAAAACGGGACAGTTGAACACTGAAGCTTTCTTT.